This record covers a single T cell receptor beta chain. The sample comes from a study of T cell repertoires in ileal Crohn's disease. TCRdb's copy holds only in-frame clones and misses some; the assay was immunoSEQ multiplex PCR. The table shows more than 3,500 clones, with about 80% occurring only once. The specimen sequenced was ileal tissue. The clonotype was recovered from an adult with Crohn's disease.

CDR3 in amino acids: CASSHRTDSYEQYF. CDR3 sequence (DNA): TGCGCCAGCAGCCATAGGACAGACTCCTACGAGCAGTACTTC. V is TRBV4-1 and J is TRBJ2-7; the D gene is possibly TRBD1 (6 bases). Germline V gene data show CDR1 as MGHRA and CDR2 as YSYEKL. The length of the CDR3 is 14 residues. V was pared by 3 bases and J by 0 bases, with 9 bases between.